This is a list of T cell receptor beta chains from one sample in a study of T cell responses to AZD1222 COVID-19 vaccine. Only in-frame clones appear in the TCRdb table, and some are missing; sequencing was by immunoSEQ multiplex PCR. The table shows tens of thousands of clones, with approximately 85% occurring only once. Material: peripheral blood, obtained 28 days after the second AZD1222 dose. The receptor source for this set is an adult who received the AZD1222 COVID-19 vaccine. Each CDR3 is given with its conserved first and last residue. The order of the fields is J gene, V gene, clone size, D gene, CDR3 protein, CDR3 DNA. A D gene is named only where the DNA matches it firmly. For some rows the clone size is stated as once, few or many, or as a class when expanded; others skip it.

TRBJ2-1 TRBV11-3 medium-sized . CASSLESAYNEQFF TGTGCCAGCAGCTTAGAATCAGCCTACAATGAGCAGTTCTTC
TRBJ2-3 TRBV6-1 . TRBD1 CASSEMGQYTDTQYF TGTGCCAGCAGTGAGATGGGACAGTACACAGATACGCAGTATTTT
TRBJ2-7 TRBV6-1 . TRBD2 CASSERSTSGAGGQTYEQYF TGTGCCAGCAGTGAAAGAAGTACTAGCGGGGCGGGAGGACAGACCTACGAGCAGTACTTC
TRBJ2-7 TRBV6-2/TRBV6-3 . TRBD2 CASSSGTSGSLYEQYF TGTGCCAGCAGTTCCGGGACTAGCGGGAGTCTATACGAGCAGTACTTC
TRBJ2-2 TRBV19 . . CASSAPGHRSGELFF TGTGCCAGTAGTGCACCGGGACATAGGTCCGGGGAGCTGTTTTTT
TRBJ2-3 TRBV11-2 . . CASSPLPGTQYF TGTGCCAGCAGCCCCCTTCCGGGGACGCAGTATTTT
TRBJ2-7 TRBV18 . TRBD1 CASSPGDRDRGKYEQYF TGTGCCAGCTCACCAGGGGACCGGGACAGGGGGAAATACGAGCAGTACTTC
TRBJ2-7 TRBV29-1 . . CSVFFSYEQYF TGCAGCGTTTTCTTTTCCTACGAGCAGTACTTC
TRBJ2-3 TRBV7-9 . . CASSLGYGSTDTQYF TGTGCCAGCAGCTTAGGATATGGGTCGACAGATACGCAGTATTTT
TRBJ1-1 TRBV30 . . CAWSQIDKNTEAFF TGTGCCTGGAGCCAGATAGACAAGAACACTGAAGCTTTCTTT
TRBJ2-7 TRBV30 . TRBD2 CAWSGGGTYEQYF TGTGCCTGGAGTGGGGGGGGAACCTACGAGCAGTACTTC
TRBJ1-5 TRBV7-2 . . CASSADSVDQPQHF TGTGCCAGCAGCGCGGACAGCGTGGATCAGCCCCAGCATTTT
TRBJ1-2 TRBV28 . TRBD1 CASSTPTGGNYGYTF TGTGCCAGCAGTACACCGACAGGGGGGAACTATGGCTACACCTTC
TRBJ1-6 TRBV27 few . CASRYKFETVAPLHF TGTGCCAGCAGATACAAATTTGAGACTGTAGCCCCCCTCCACTTT
TRBJ2-3 TRBV28 once TRBD2 CASSSPLAGAADTQYF TGTGCCAGCAGTTCGCCTCTAGCGGGAGCTGCGGATACGCAGTATTTT
TRBJ1-3 TRBV28 . . CASSGTQGFGNTIYF TGTGCCAGCAGTGGGACCCAGGGTTTTGGAAACACCATATATTTT
TRBJ1-5 TRBV28 . TRBD1 CASSTEPGTGWASPPHF TGTGCCAGCAGCACCGAACCCGGGACAGGGTGGGCCAGCCCCCCTCATTTT
TRBJ1-1 TRBV3-1/TRBV3-2 . . CASSQEWTLTEVNTEAFF TGTGCCAGCAGCCAAGAATGGACGCTGACAGAGGTGAACACTGAAGCTTTCTTT
TRBJ2-1 TRBV7-3 once . CASSSGEGQFF TGTGCCAGCAGCTCGGGGGAAGGGCAGTTCTTC
TRBJ2-5 TRBV19 . TRBD1 CASSLYRGETQYF TGTGCCAGTAGTCTCTACAGGGGGGAGACCCAGTACTTC
TRBJ2-1 TRBV5-1 once TRBD2 CASSGASGYNEQFF TGCGCCAGCAGCGGAGCTAGCGGTTACAATGAGCAGTTCTTC
TRBJ2-1 TRBV28 once . CASSLIPNEQFF TGTGCCAGCAGTTTAATCCCCAATGAGCAGTTCTTC
TRBJ2-2 TRBV27 . . CASSLSASIHTGELFF TGTGCCAGCAGTTTATCTGCCTCCATACACACCGGGGAGCTGTTTTTT
TRBJ2-1 TRBV5-1 . TRBD2 CASSHLAGSSYNEQFF TGCGCCAGCAGCCACCTAGCGGGGAGCTCCTACAATGAGCAGTTCTTC
TRBJ1-6 TRBV19 . . CASSMPTGGLGSPLHF TGTGCCAGTAGTATGCCAACGGGTGGCCTAGGGTCACCCCTCCACTTT
TRBJ1-2 TRBV4-3 . . CASSQDDGISRGYTF TGCGCCAGCAGCCAAGATGATGGGATAAGCCGTGGCTACACCTTC
TRBJ1-5 TRBV19 . . CASSIGVARDQPQHF TGTGCCAGTAGTATCGGGGTCGCCAGGGATCAGCCCCAGCATTTT
TRBJ1-1 TRBV6-5 . . CASRRPNTEAFF TGTGCCAGCAGGAGACCGAACACTGAAGCTTTCTTT
TRBJ1-1 TRBV7-8 . . CASSPQQRTEAFF TGTGCCAGCAGCCCCCAACAGAGGACTGAAGCTTTCTTT
TRBJ1-1 TRBV28 . . CASSWGDGDTEAFF TGTGCCAGCAGTTGGGGAGACGGGGACACTGAAGCTTTCTTT
TRBJ1-2 TRBV29-1 . . CSVDDYMDGYTF TGCAGCGTTGATGACTACATGGATGGCTACACCTTC
TRBJ2-6 TRBV7-2 . . CASTPQTGLSGANVLTF TGTGCCAGCACCCCCCAAACAGGTCTCTCTGGGGCCAACGTCCTGACTTTC
TRBJ2-3 TRBV29-1 . TRBD1 CSVVRQGGTDTQYF TGCAGCGTTGTTAGACAGGGTGGCACAGATACGCAGTATTTT
TRBJ2-5 TRBV7-5 . . CARSDRDRSRKKLETQYF TGTGCCAGAAGTGATAGGGACAGGAGCCGAAAAAAGTTGGAGACCCAGTACTTC
TRBJ2-3 TRBV6-2/TRBV6-3 few . CASSYSRGSTDTQYF TGTGCCAGCAGTTATAGCAGGGGTAGCACAGATACGCAGTATTTT
TRBJ2-1 TRBV24-1 . TRBD2 CATSDKLAELYNEQFF TGTGCCACCAGTGACAAACTAGCGGAGCTCTACAATGAGCAGTTCTTC
TRBJ2-7 TRBV28 few . CASSFIPYEQYF TGTGCCAGCAGTTTTATCCCCTACGAGCAGTACTTC
TRBJ2-1 TRBV11-1 . . CASSLAGSSYNEQFF TGTGCCAGCAGCTTAGCGGGGAGCTCCTACAATGAGCAGTTCTTC
TRBJ2-7 TRBV27 . TRBD2 CASSLWTSVRLEQYF TGTGCCAGCAGTTTATGGACTAGCGTGAGGCTCGAGCAGTACTTC
TRBJ2-1 TRBV9 once TRBD1 CASSVGPTGSYEQFF TGTGCCAGCAGCGTAGGACCGACAGGGAGCTATGAGCAGTTCTTC